Below, 19 T cell receptor beta chains from the same sample are listed, as sequenced in a study of T cell responses to AZD1222 COVID-19 vaccine. Clones were sequenced by immunoSEQ multiplex PCR, and TCRdb holds only the in-frame ones, with some missing. The data hold around 96,000 clones, with 85% to 95% observed a single time. The sequences come from peripheral blood, collected 28 days after the second AZD1222 dose. These receptor sequences come from an adult who received the AZD1222 COVID-19 vaccine.

This clone was observed a single time. The V and J genes are TRBV12-3 or TRBV12-4 and TRBJ2-7; D might be TRBD1 (5 bases). Trimming removed 6 bases from V and 1 base from J, with 10 bases in between. The CDR3 totals 13 residues. The CDR3 sequence is CASSGQASYEQYF. CDR3 nucleotides: TGTGCCAGCAGCGGACAAGCATCCTACGAGCAGTACTTC.

V gene TRBV28 combines with J gene TRBJ1-2, with TRBD1 identical over 9 bases. The CDR3 extends over 15 amino acids. CDR1 MDHEN and CDR2 SYDVKM come from the germline V gene. Germline trimming cut 6 bases from V and 7 bases from J; bases unmatched to any gene: 12. CDR3 sequence: CASRYPGQGFGGYTF. In nucleotides, the CDR3 is TGTGCCAGCAGGTACCCGGGACAGGGATTTGGTGGCTACACCTTC.

J is TRBJ1-6 and V is TRBV6-5; possible D gene TRBD1, 6 bases. The CDR3 is made up of 15 amino acids. The V end lost 2 bases, the J end lost 8 bases, and 13 bases lay between the germline ends. CDR1 is MNHEY, CDR2 SVGAGI, per germline. The CDR3 loop is CASSYVDRAYSPLHF. The CDR3 DNA reads TGTGCCAGCAGTTACGTGGACAGAGCGTATTCACCCCTCCACTTT.

The chain links TRBV2 to TRBJ1-3; D gene ambiguous. This CDR3 has 14 amino acids. With 8 bases removed from V and 0 bases from J, the gap between germline ends came to 11 bases. Germline values: CDR1 SNHLY, CDR2 FYNNEI. The CDR3 protein is CASGGLGSGNTIYF. CDR3 DNA sequence: TGTGCCAGCGGTGGACTGGGCTCTGGAAACACCATATATTTT.

V and J are TRBV25-1 and TRBJ1-3, with TRBD1 as a possible D gene (6 bases). This CDR3 has 15 amino acids. V lost 4 bases, J lost 5 bases, and 15 bases lay in between. Germline-derived CDR1 and CDR2 are MGHDK and SYGVNS. DNA of the CDR3: TGTGCCAGCAGTGGGCCGACAGGCCACAGAAACACCATATATTTT. The encoded protein is CASSGPTGHRNTIYF. Full variable domain (missing parts from reference TRBV25-1 and TRBJ1-3): EADIYQTPRYLVIGTGKKITLECSQTMGHDKMYWYQQDPGMELHLIHYSYGVNSTEKGDLSSESTVSRIRTEHFPLTLESARPSHTSQYLCASSGPTGHRNTIYFGEGSWLTVV.

CDR3 nucleotides: TGTGCCAGCGCAGAGCCGGGACTCAACTCCTACAATGAGCAGTTCTTC. It yields the protein CASAEPGLNSYNEQFF. The chain combines TRBV14 with TRBJ2-1; tentatively, D is TRBD2 (6 bases). Per the germline V gene, CDR1 is SGHDN and CDR2 is FVKESK. The V gene lost 8 bases and the J gene lost 0 bases, with 17 bases spanning the gap. CDR3 length: 16 amino acids.

The chain couples TRBV28 to TRBJ1-6, with D possibly matching TRBD1 (5 bases). The CDR3 consists of 15 residues. V dropped 6 bases and J dropped 6 bases, with 15 bases sitting between them. Germline CDR1 and CDR2: MDHEN and SYDVKM. The CDR3 DNA follows: TGTGCCAGCAGCCCCAATGGGGGTGGTAATTCACCCCTCCACTTT. It translates to CASSPNGGGNSPLHF. Full variable domain (remainder filled in from reference TRBV28 and TRBJ1-6): DVKVTQSSRYLVKRTGEKVFLECVQDMDHENMFWYRQDPGLGLRLIYFSYDVKMKEKGDIPEGYSVSREKKERFSLILESASTNQTSMYLCASSPNGGGNSPLHFGNGTRLTVT.

In DNA, the CDR3 is TGCGCCAGCAGGCCAGGACAGGGCTACGAGCAGTACTTC. Its translation: CASRPGQGYEQYF. The rearrangement uses TRBV5-1 and TRBJ2-7, with 8 positions matching TRBD1. The CDR3 loop spans 13 amino acids. Germline values: CDR1 SGHRS, CDR2 YFSETQ. Unmatched junction bases numbered 4, after V lost 5 bases and J lost 3 bases.

J is TRBJ2-2 and V is TRBV6-6; 7 bases agree with TRBD1. The CDR3 consists of 15 residues. CDR1 is MNHNY and CDR2 is SVGAGI in the germline V gene (reference sequence). The ends lost 6 bases at V and 7 bases at J; junction bases unmatched: 11. CDR3 amino acids: CASSPRQGLIGELFF. CDR3 nucleotides: TGTGCCAGCAGCCCCCGACAGGGCTTAATCGGGGAGCTGTTTTTT.

V usage is TRBV6-5 and J usage is TRBJ1-2; D call uncertain. V shed 8 bases and J shed 4 bases, with 11 bases lying between them. This CDR3 has 12 residues. Per the germline V gene, CDR1 is MNHEY and CDR2 is SVGAGI. CDR3 coding DNA: TGTGCCAGCGGGAACAGCCCCTATGGCTACACCTTC. Amino acid sequence: CASGNSPYGYTF.

The chain uses TRBV28 and TRBJ1-6, with 7 bases matching TRBD1. CDR1 and CDR2 from the germline V gene are MDHEN and SYDVKM. CDR3 length: 15 amino acids. The ends lost 5 bases at V and 8 bases at J; junction bases unmatched: 9. The CDR3 spells CASSPQTGLDSPLHF. As DNA, the CDR3 is TGTGCCAGCAGTCCCCAGACAGGGCTTGATTCACCCCTCCACTTT.

The rearrangement links TRBV19 to TRBJ1-2, with D hard to call. The CDR3 contains 14 residues. Trimming left V 5 bases short and J 0 bases short, with 10 bases between. CDR1 LNHDA and CDR2 SQIVND come from the germline V gene (reference sequence). The CDR3 loop is CASSVIGSNYGYTF. The CDR3 DNA sequence: TGTGCCAGTAGTGTGATTGGGTCTAACTATGGCTACACCTTC.

The gene calls are TRBV6-6 and TRBJ1-1; no reliable D call. This CDR3 spans 15 amino acids. CDR1 MNHNY and CDR2 SVGAGI come from the germline V gene (reference sequence). Trimming pared 1 base from V and 3 bases from J, leaving 12 bases between. CDR3 nucleotide sequence: TGTGCCAGCAGTTACTGGAGGGCTCAGGACACTGAAGCTTTCTTT. Translated, it gives CASSYWRAQDTEAFF.

The J gene is TRBJ2-7, the V gene TRBV13, with 12 nucleotides matching TRBD1. Germline CDR1 and CDR2: PRHDT and FYEKMQ (reference sequence). This CDR3 spans 13 amino acids. Losses at the gene ends were 4 bases for V and 7 bases for J; bases not matched to a gene: 2. The CDR3 DNA is TGTGCCAGCAGCTGGGGACAGGGGGCAGAGCAGTACTTC. Translation gives CASSWGQGAEQYF.

V and J are TRBV5-1 and TRBJ2-1, with a tentative D call TRBD1 (5 bases). The V gene lost 0 bases and the J gene lost 0 bases, with 7 bases spanning the gap. The V gene's germline CDR1 is SGHRS and CDR2 YFSETQ. There are 15 residues in the CDR3. CDR3 DNA: TGCGCCAGCAGCTTGGACAGGAGCTCCTACAATGAGCAGTTCTTC. It translates to CASSLDRSSYNEQFF. Full variable domain (outside the CDR3, taken from reference TRBV5-1 and TRBJ2-1): KAGVTQTPRYLIKTRGQQVTLSCSPISGHRSVSWYQQTPGQGLQFLFEYFSETQRNKGNFPGRFSGRQFSNSRSEMNVSTLELGDSALYLCASSLDRSSYNEQFFGPGTRLTVL.

V gene TRBV19 combines with J gene TRBJ1-3; D not resolved. The CDR3 extends over 14 amino acids. The germline V gene encodes CDR1 LNHDA and CDR2 SQIVND (reference sequence). V lost 5 bases to trimming and J lost 1 base, with 9 bases between them. The DNA of the CDR3 is TGTGCCAGTAGTCGTATTGGGTCTGGAAACACCATATATTTT. Amino acid sequence: CASSRIGSGNTIYF.

This clone appeared a single time. The chain is built from TRBV18 and TRBJ1-2; no clear D. Looked up from germline, CDR1 is KGHSH and CDR2 is LQKENI. The germline V and J ends were trimmed by 3 bases and 4 bases, with 15 bases remaining between them. There are 15 residues in the CDR3. The CDR3 DNA follows: TGTGCCAGCTCACCGTTACACGGCATGACCTATGGCTACACCTTC. Translation gives CASSPLHGMTYGYTF.

This sequence joins TRBV3-1 (or the pseudogene TRBV3-2) and TRBJ2-7; D may be TRBD2 (6 bases). With 4 bases removed from V and 3 bases from J, the gap between germline ends came to 10 bases. The CDR3 runs 13 residues. Germline CDR1 is LGHDT and CDR2 is YNNKEL (reference sequence). The chain's CDR3 is CASSPLEGYEQYF. CDR3 DNA: TGTGCCAGCAGCCCCCTGGAGGGCTACGAGCAGTACTTC.

The chain links TRBV24-1 to TRBJ2-3; D not certain. The germline V and J ends were trimmed by 4 bases and 0 bases, with 4 bases remaining between them. The CDR3 spans 13 residues. The V gene's germline CDR1 is KGHDR and CDR2 SFDVKD. The CDR3 nucleotides read TGTGCCACCAGTGACCCTAGCACAGATACGCAGTATTTT. It encodes CATSDPSTDTQYF.